Sequencing of this T cell receptor (beta chain) was carried out in a study of monozygotic twins with inflammatory bowel disease. Points from the study as a whole: No difference was seen in repertoire similarity between concordant and discordant twins, possibly from limited power. Healthy co-twins, by inverse Simpson, had higher TCRbeta diversity than their siblings with IBD.

Regarding this clonotype: Its antigen is as yet unknown.

UMIs incorporating a 6-nucleotide sample barcode were appended by means of template switching. From the 5' RACE reads, TCRdb lists one entry per CDR3 protein and no DNA. The sample is made up of 350,000 to 400,000 distinct CDR3 sequences, and the top ten hold 2.5% to 3% of it. The receptor's source is a human donor with ulcerative colitis or Crohn's disease, or a healthy co-twin of an affected twin (not recorded which). The specimen sequenced was blood.

CDR3 protein: CASSLWTEENTEAFF. The rearrangement uses TRBV12-3 or TRBV12-4 and TRBJ1-1; without DNA, the TCRdb call of TRBD1 cannot be checked. The CDR3 covers 15 residues.